This entry is about one T cell receptor (beta chain). This clone was observed a few times. Its antigen is unknown. The input lacks base qualities; no much larger clone sits a single base away. In the same sample, other DNA sequences code for this CDR3. These data come from a study of CD8+ T cells in alopecia areata (dated by TCRdb to the late 2010s). Background on the whole study: The treated patients took part in an open-label pilot trial in which moderate-to-severe alopecia areata was treated with oral tofacitinib at 5 to 10 mg twice daily. Patients stayed on tofacitinib for 6 to 18 months and then had 6 months of follow-up off drug so that delayed response and recurrence could be assessed. The SALT score, which quantifies the percentage of affected scalp surface area, was used to measure disease severity in treated patients. To study T cell clonal expansion in alopecia areata, the researchers applied high-throughput TCRbeta sequencing to both the C3H/HeJ mouse model and human patients. Scalp tissue and sorted CD4+ and CD8+ peripheral blood T cells from patchy and totalis/universalis alopecia areata patients and from healthy controls were covered by human TCRbeta sequencing. Biopsies were taken from tofacitinib-treated patients at baseline and again at 4 and 24 weeks into treatment, and several of those patients also had a later scalp biopsy. Clonality in the scalp was compared among normal scalp (n=4), patchy alopecia areata scalp (n=8), and alopecia totalis/universalis scalp (n=8). The RNA source kit depended on sample type: the PAXgene miRNA kit for fixed scalp, the miRNeasy kit for PBMCs, and the RNeasy kit for mouse skin. immunoSEQ multiplex PCR using 35 Vbeta forward primers and 13 Jbeta reverse primers was used to amplify TCRbeta CDR3 regions. Results the study describes overall, beyond this receptor: Many expanded lesional clones were found to persist in scalp and blood during tofacitinib treatment, and relapse after treatment cessation may be partly explained by this persistence. Scalp clonality and the number of expanded CD8+ clones among the top 100 scalp clones were significantly decreased by tofacitinib. Lesional scalp, especially in alopecia totalis/universalis, showed higher clonality and more expanded CD8+ clones than normal scalp, suggesting antigenic drive. Compared with mice, TCR sequences shared between patients were less clear, possibly partly because of HLA diversity across the patient population. Because the treated cohort was small and included a single nonresponder, larger studies are needed to assess links between baseline CD8+ expansion and response. Unlike mouse skin, where gammadelta T cells dominate, normal human skin contains resident alphabeta T cells that get sequenced too, which complicates analysis of the scalp TCR repertoire.

What the treatment or condition label conveys for this sample: oral pan-JAK inhibitor, 5-10 mg twice daily. From alopecia areata patients, peripheral blood was collected along with lesional scalp punch biopsies. PBMCs were isolated by density centrifugation and stained for CD3, CD4 and CD8, after which CD4+ and CD8+ T cells were sorted on a FACSAria. The method was the immunoSEQ multiplex PCR assay. RNA was extracted from all samples and reverse transcribed into cDNA, which served as template for TCR sequencing. SuperScript III was used to make first-strand cDNA, primed with a 2:1 mix of oligo-dT and random hexamers. Amplification bias was assessed with a synthetic immune receptor repertoire, and residual bias was removed computationally. Per the original workflow: Raw reads were preprocessed to remove errors, and CDR3 was defined by IMGT conventions from the conserved cysteine to phenylalanine. Clonality was computed by normalizing Shannon entropy by log2 of the number of productive unique TCRs and subtracting the result from 1. Whether scalp clones were CD4 or CD8 was inferred by matching scalp TCRbeta sequences against CD4 and CD8 repertoires sorted from blood. In TCRdb, the immuneACCESS table is reduced to in-frame sequences with V and J assigned. These tables do not hold every clone; where another copy was compared, an unresolved V gene accounts for under half, and the others remain unexplained. That table furnishes V, J and clone size, whereas the DNA furnished D and trimming. The sample includes a few hundred thousand clones, with around two fifths observed a single time. The ten largest clonotypes hold under 0.55% of the sample.

Germline trimming amounts to 6 bases on V and 3 bases on J, with 2 as the count of junction bases outside the gene matches. The germline V gene supplies CDR1 SNHLY and CDR2 FYNNEI. The CDR3 has 13 amino acids, counting the end cysteine and phenylalanine. This entry keeps only the CDR3 DNA: 39 bases, framed from base 1. The chain employs TRBV2 and TRBJ2-7; 10 junctional bases match TRBD1. The receptor's source is a human donor with alopecia areata. This material consisted of CD4+ T cells sorted from blood, taken at approximately week 30, from a patient treated with tofacitinib. The CDR3 sequence is CASRGTGVYEQYF. The DNA sequence is as follows: TGTGCCAGCAGGGGGACAGGGGTCTACGAGCAGTACTTC.